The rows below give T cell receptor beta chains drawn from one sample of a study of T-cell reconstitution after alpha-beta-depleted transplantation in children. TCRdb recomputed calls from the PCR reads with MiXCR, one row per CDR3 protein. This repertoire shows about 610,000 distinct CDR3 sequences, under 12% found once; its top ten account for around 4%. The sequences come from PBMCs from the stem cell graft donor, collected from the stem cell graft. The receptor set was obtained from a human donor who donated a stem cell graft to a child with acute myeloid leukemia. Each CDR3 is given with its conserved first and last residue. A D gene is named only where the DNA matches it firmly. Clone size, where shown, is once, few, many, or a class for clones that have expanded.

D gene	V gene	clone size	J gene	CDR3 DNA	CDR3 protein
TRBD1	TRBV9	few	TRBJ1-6	TGTGCCAGCAGCGTAGGTCTACAGGGGCTCCCACCCCTCCACTTT	CASSVGLQGLPPLHF
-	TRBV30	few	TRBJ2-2	TGTGCCTGGGGCGGGACGAACACCGGGGAGCTGTTTTTT	CAWGGTNTGELFF
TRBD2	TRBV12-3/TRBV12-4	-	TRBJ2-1	TGTGCCACCCGGACTAGCGGGTTATATGAGCAGTTCTTC	CATRTSGLYEQFF
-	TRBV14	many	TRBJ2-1	TGTGCCAGCAGCCAAGGGGTCTCTTCCTCCTACAATGAGCAGTTCTTC	CASSQGVSSSYNEQFF
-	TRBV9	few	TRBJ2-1	TGTGCCAGCAACTGGGATGGGGGGCAGGGTGAGCAGTTCTTC	CASNWDGGQGEQFF
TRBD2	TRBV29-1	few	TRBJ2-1	TGCAGCGTTTTTGGACTAGCGGGAGTACAGGAGCAGTTCTTC	CSVFGLAGVQEQFF
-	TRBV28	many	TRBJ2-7	TGTGCCAGCAGTTTTCGTGGGGTGAGACCCTACGAGCAGTACTTC	CASSFRGVRPYEQYF
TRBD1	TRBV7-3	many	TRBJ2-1	TGTGCCAGCAGCTTATCCGCTCGGGGACAGGGTTTGAATGAGCAGTTCTTC	CASSLSARGQGLNEQFF
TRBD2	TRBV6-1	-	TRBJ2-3	TGTGCCAGCAGTAAAGCGGGACGCACAGATACGCAGTATTTT	CASSKAGRTDTQYF
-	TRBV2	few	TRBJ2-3	TGTGCCAGCAGATTGCCCGGGAGTTCGAGAGATACGCAGTATTTT	CASRLPGSSRDTQYF
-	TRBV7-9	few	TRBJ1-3	TGTGCCAGCAGGAAGGAGGGGTCCCCTGGAAACACCATATATTTT	CASRKEGSPGNTIYF
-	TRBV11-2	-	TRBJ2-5	TGTGCCAGCAGCTTTGCGACTAGTAAAGAGACCCAGTACTTC	CASSFATSKETQYF
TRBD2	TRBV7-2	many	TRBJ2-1	TGTGCCAGCAGCATCAGCGGGAGCACCCACAATGAGCAGTTCTTC	CASSISGSTHNEQFF